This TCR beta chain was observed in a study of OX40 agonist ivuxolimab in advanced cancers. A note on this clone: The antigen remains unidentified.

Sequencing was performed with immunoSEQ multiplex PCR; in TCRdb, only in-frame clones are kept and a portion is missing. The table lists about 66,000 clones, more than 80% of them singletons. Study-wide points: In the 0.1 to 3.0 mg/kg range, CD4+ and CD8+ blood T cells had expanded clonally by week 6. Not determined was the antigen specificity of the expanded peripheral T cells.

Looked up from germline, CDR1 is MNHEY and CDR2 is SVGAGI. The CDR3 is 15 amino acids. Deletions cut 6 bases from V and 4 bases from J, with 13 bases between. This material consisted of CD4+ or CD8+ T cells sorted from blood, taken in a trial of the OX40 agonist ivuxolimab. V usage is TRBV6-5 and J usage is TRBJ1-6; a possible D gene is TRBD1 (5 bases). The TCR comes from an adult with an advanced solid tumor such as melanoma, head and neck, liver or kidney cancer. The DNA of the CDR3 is TGTGCCAGCAGAGGCGCGGGACCTTATAATTCACCCCTCCACTTT. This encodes CASRGAGPYNSPLHF.